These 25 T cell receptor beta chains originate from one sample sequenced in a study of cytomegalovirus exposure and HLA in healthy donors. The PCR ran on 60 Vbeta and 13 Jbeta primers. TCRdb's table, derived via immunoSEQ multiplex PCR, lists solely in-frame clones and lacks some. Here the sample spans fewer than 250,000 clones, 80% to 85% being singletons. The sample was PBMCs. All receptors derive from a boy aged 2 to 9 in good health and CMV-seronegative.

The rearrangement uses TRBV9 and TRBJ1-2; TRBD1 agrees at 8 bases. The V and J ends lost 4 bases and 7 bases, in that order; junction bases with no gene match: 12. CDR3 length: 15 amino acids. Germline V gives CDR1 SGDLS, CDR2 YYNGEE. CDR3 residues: CASSKGGQDRGGYTF. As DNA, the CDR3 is TGTGCCAGCAGCAAGGGGGGACAGGACCGGGGTGGCTACACCTTC.

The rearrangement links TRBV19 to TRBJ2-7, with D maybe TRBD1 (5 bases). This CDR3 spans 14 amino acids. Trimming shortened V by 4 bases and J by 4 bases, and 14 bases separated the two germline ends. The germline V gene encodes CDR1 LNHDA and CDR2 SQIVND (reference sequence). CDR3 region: CASSTRTPPYEQYF. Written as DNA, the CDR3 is TGTGCCAGTAGTACGAGGACACCACCTTACGAGCAGTACTTC.

This CDR3 is CASSHDRDSSGNTIYF. In nucleotides, the CDR3 is TGCGCCAGCAGCCATGACCGGGACTCCTCTGGAAACACCATATATTTT. This sequence joins TRBV4-1 and TRBJ1-3; a possible D gene is TRBD1 (5 bases). The length of the CDR3 is 16 residues. Trimming cost V 3 bases and J 0 bases, with 12 bases left between them. Germline V gene sequence: CDR1 MGHRA, CDR2 YSYEKL.

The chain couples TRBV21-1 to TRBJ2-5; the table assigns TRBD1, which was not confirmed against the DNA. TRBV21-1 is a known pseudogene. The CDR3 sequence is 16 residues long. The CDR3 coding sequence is TGTGCCAGCAGCAAAAGGGTCGGACAGGGACGAGAGACCCAGTACTTC. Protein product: CASSKRVGQGRETQYF.

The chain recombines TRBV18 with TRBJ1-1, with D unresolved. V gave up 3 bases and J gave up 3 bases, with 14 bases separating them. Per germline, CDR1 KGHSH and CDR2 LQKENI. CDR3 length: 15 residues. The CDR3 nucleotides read TGTGCCAGCTCACCGTTTGAGGGTGTGGACACTGAAGCTTTCTTT. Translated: CASSPFEGVDTEAFF.

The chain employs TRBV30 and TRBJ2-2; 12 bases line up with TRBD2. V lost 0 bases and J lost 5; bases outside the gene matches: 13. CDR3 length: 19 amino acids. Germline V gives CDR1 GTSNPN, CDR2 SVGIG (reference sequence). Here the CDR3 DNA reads TGTGCCTGGAGTGTAATGACGCTAGCGGGAGGGTATGGAACCGGGGAGCTGTTTTTT. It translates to CAWSVMTLAGGYGTGELFF.

The DNA for the CDR3 is TGTGCCAGCGAGACAGTCCCACAAGAGACCCAGTACTTC. Its protein is CASETVPQETQYF. This rearrangement joins TRBV6-1 to TRBJ2-5; D might be TRBD1 (5 bases). Trimming left V 8 bases short and J 2 bases short, with 12 bases between. Germline-derived CDR1 and CDR2 are MNHNS and SASEGT. This CDR3 has 13 amino acids.

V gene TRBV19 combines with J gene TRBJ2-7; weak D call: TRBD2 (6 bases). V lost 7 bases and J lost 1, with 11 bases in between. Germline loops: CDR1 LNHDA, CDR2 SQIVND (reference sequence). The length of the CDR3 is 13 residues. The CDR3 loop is CASTPGESYEQYF. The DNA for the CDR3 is TGTGCCAGTACTCCGGGGGAATCCTACGAGCAGTACTTC.

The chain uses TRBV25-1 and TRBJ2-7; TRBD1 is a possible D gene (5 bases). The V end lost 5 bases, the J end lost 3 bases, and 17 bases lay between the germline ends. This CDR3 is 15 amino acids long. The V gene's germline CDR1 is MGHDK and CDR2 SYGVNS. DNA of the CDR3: TGTGCCAGCAGTTCTCCCACAGGCATATACTACGAGCAGTACTTC. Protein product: CASSSPTGIYYEQYF.

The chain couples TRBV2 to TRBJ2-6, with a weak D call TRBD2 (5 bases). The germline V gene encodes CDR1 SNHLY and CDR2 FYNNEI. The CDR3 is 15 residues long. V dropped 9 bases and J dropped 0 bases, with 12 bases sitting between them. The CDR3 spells CARSSADSGANVLTF. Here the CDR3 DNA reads TGTGCCAGAAGCTCAGCGGACTCTGGGGCCAACGTCCTGACTTTC.

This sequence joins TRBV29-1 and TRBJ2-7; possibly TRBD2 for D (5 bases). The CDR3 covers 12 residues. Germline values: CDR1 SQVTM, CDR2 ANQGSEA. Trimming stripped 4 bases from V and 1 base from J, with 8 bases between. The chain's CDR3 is CSVAEGSYEQYF. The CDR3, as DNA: TGCAGCGTTGCTGAGGGATCCTACGAGCAGTACTTC.

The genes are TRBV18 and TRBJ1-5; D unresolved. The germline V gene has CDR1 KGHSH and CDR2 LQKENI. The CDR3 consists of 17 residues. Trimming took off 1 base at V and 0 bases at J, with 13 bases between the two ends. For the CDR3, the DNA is TGTGCCAGCTCACCACTAGTCCATGTCGATAGCAATCAGCCCCAGCATTTT. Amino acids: CASSPLVHVDSNQPQHF.

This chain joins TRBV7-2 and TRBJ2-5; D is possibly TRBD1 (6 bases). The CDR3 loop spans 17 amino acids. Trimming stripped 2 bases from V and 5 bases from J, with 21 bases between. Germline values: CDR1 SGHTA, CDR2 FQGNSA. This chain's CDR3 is CASSLSNDWGRVETQYF. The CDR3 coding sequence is TGTGCCAGCAGCTTAAGTAACGACTGGGGGCGGGTCGAGACCCAGTACTTC.

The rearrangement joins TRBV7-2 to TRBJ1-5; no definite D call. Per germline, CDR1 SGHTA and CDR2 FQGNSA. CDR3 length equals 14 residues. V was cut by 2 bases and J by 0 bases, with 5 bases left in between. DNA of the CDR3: TGTGCCAGCAGCTTACCTAATAGCAATCAGCCCCAGCATTTT. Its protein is CASSLPNSNQPQHF. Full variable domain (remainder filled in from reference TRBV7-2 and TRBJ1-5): GAGVSQSPSNKVTEKGKDVELRCDPISGHTALYWYRQSLGQGLEFLIYFQGNSAPDKSGLPSDRFSAERTGGSVSTLTIQRTQQEDSAVYLCASSLPNSNQPQHFGDGTRLSIL.

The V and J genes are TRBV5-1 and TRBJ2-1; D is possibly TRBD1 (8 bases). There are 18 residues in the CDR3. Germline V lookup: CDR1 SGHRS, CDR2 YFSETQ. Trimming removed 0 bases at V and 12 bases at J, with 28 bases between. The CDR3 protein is CASSLAGGRGRGDGGQFF. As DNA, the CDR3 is TGCGCCAGCAGCTTGGCGGGGGGCAGGGGGCGAGGAGACGGAGGGCAGTTCTTC. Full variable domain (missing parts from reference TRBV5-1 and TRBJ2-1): KAGVTQTPRYLIKTRGQQVTLSCSPISGHRSVSWYQQTPGQGLQFLFEYFSETQRNKGNFPGRFSGRQFSNSRSEMNVSTLELGDSALYLCASSLAGGRGRGDGGQFFGPGTRLTVL.

Here the CDR3 reads CASSYRQGARSYEQYF. The CDR3 DNA reads as TGTGCCAGCAGTTACCGACAAGGGGCTAGATCCTACGAGCAGTACTTC. The chain has TRBV6-5 and TRBJ2-7; D might be TRBD1 (5 bases). V lost 2 bases and J 1 base, leaving 15 bases between the germline ends. The CDR3 sequence is 16 residues long. Germline loops: CDR1 MNHEY, CDR2 SVGAGI.

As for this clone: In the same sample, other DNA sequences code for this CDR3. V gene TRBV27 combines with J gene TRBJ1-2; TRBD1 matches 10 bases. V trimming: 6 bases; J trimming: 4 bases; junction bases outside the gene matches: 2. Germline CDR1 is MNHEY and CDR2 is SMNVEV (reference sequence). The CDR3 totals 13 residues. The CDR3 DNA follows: TGTGCCAGCAGCTGGACAGGGGGCTATGGCTACACCTTC. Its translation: CASSWTGGYGYTF.

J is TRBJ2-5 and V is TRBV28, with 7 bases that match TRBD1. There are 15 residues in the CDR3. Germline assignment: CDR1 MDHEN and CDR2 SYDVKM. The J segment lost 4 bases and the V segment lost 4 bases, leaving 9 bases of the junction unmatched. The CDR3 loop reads CASSSNRGRGETQYF. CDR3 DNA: TGTGCCAGCAGTTCCAACAGGGGAAGGGGAGAGACCCAGTACTTC.

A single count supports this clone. This chain's CDR3 is CASRAPGVNQPQHF. The CDR3 nucleotides are TGCGCCAGCAGGGCTCCGGGGGTAAATCAGCCCCAGCATTTT. The chain links TRBV10-2 to TRBJ1-5; D possibly corresponds to TRBD1 (5 bases). The CDR3 sequence is 14 residues long. Germline V gene sequence: CDR1 WSHSY, CDR2 SAAADI. Deletions cut 6 bases from V and 4 bases from J, with 13 bases between.

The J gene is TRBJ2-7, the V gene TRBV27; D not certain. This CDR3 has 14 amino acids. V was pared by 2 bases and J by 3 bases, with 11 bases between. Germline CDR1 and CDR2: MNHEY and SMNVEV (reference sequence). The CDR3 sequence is CASSLGSRSYEQYF. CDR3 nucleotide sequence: TGTGCCAGCAGTTTAGGGTCAAGGAGCTACGAGCAGTACTTC.

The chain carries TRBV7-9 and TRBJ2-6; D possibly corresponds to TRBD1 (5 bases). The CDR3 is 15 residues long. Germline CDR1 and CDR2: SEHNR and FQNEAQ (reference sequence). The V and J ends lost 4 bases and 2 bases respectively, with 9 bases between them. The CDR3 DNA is TGTGCCAGCAGCTCGCAGGGTGCTGGGGCCAACGTCCTGACTTTC. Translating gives CASSSQGAGANVLTF. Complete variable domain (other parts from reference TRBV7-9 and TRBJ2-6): DTGVSQNPRHKITKRGQNVTFRCDPISEHNRLYWYRQTLGQGPEFLTYFQNEAQLEKSRLLSDRFSAERPKGSFSTLEIQRTEQGDSAMYLCASSSQGAGANVLTFGAGSRLTVL.

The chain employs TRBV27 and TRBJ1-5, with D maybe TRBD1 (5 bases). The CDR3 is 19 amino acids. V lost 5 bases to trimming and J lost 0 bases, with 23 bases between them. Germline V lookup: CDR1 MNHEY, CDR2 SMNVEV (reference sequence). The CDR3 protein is CASSPRSVALRGSNQPQHF. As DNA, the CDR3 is TGTGCCAGCAGTCCTCGTTCTGTGGCCTTAAGGGGTAGCAATCAGCCCCAGCATTTT.

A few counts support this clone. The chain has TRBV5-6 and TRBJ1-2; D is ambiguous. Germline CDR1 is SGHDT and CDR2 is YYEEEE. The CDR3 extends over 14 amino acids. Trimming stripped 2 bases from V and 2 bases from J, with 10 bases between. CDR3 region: CASSLSGRNYGYTF. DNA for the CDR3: TGTGCCAGCAGCTTAAGCGGCCGAAACTATGGCTACACCTTC.

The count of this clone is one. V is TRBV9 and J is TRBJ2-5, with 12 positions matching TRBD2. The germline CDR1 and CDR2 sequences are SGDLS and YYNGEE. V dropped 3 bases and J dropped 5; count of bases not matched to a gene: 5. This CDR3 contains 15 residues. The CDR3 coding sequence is TGTGCCAGCAGCGAACTAGCGGGGGGATCCGAGACCCAGTACTTC. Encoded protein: CASSELAGGSETQYF.

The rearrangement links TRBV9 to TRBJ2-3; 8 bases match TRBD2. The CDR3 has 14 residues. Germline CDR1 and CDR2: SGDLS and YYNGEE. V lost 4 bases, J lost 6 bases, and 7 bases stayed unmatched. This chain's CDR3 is CASSPGLASDTQYF. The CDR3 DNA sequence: TGTGCCAGCAGCCCAGGACTAGCTAGCGATACGCAGTATTTT.